The 27 T cell receptor beta chains given below trace back to one sample, sequenced in a study of beta chain features in type 1 diabetes. Sequencing targeted expressed TCRB transcripts, as all isolated RNA had been reverse transcribed. Profiled with immunoSEQ multiplex PCR; TCRdb holds only in-frame clones, not every one. The sample shows about 240,000 clones, 27% of them seen only once. The sample comprised central memory CD4+ T cells from blood. The receptors originated from a man younger than 40 in good health.

This clone was counted a few times. The chain uses TRBV30 and TRBJ2-5; D is perhaps TRBD1 (5 bases). The CDR3 sequence is 15 residues long. The germline V gene has CDR1 GTSNPN and CDR2 SVGIG (reference sequence). Trimming left V 0 bases short and J 9 bases short, with 20 bases between. This chain's CDR3 is CAWSVLPGASESQYF. CDR3 coding DNA: TGTGCCTGGAGTGTACTTCCTGGGGCCAGCGAGTCCCAGTACTTC.

This clone has only a few counts. The chain employs TRBV11-3 and TRBJ2-3, with D perhaps matching TRBD2 (6 bases). Germline V gives CDR1 SGHNT, CDR2 YENEEA. This CDR3 is 17 amino acids long. V was pared by 1 base and J by 6 bases, with 20 bases between. CDR3 residues: CASSLGIGGVKSDTQYF. CDR3 DNA sequence: TGTGCCAGCAGCTTAGGCATCGGGGGAGTGAAATCGGATACGCAGTATTTT.

The chain links TRBV19 to TRBJ1-1, with TRBD1 matching 8 bases. Germline loops: CDR1 LNHDA, CDR2 SQIVND (reference sequence). V shed 1 base and J 0 bases; nucleotides not matched to a gene: 4. The CDR3 is 16 amino acids. DNA for the CDR3: TGTGCCAGTAGTATAGGATCGACAGGGGTGAACACTGAAGCTTTCTTT. It is translated as CASSIGSTGVNTEAFF.

The chain recombines TRBV6-5 with TRBJ1-5; D is perhaps TRBD1 (5 bases). Germline assignment: CDR1 MNHEY and CDR2 SVGAGI. V was cut by 5 bases and J by 1 base, with 6 bases left in between. The CDR3 length is 13 residues. The CDR3 region is CASSRGSNQPQHF. CDR3 DNA sequence: TGTGCCAGCAGTCGGGGGAGCAATCAGCCCCAGCATTTT.

This rearrangement joins TRBV28 to TRBJ1-5, with unresolved D. CDR1 is MDHEN and CDR2 is SYDVKM in the germline V gene. V lost 8 bases, J lost 4 bases, and 18 bases lay in between. CDR3 size: 15 residues. CDR3 loop: CASVKKGARNQPQHF. Written as DNA, the CDR3 is TGTGCCAGCGTTAAGAAGGGCGCCAGAAATCAGCCCCAGCATTTT. Supplemented by reference TRBV28 and TRBJ1-5, the full variable domain reads DVKVTQSSRYLVKRTGEKVFLECVQDMDHENMFWYRQDPGLGLRLIYFSYDVKMKEKGDIPEGYSVSREKKERFSLILESASTNQTSMYLCASVKKGARNQPQHFGDGTRLSIL.

This clone occurred a few times. This chain connects TRBV4-1 to TRBJ2-1; 8 bases fit TRBD2. The V segment lost 3 bases and the J segment 8 bases; nucleotides outside the gene matches: 9. Germline lookup yields CDR1 MGHRA and CDR2 YSYEKL. The CDR3 contains 15 residues. CDR3 DNA sequence: TGCGCCAGCAGCCACACCGGGACTAGTGCCGATGAGCAGTTCTTC. Its protein is CASSHTGTSADEQFF.

This clone has only a few counts. The chain uses TRBV30 and TRBJ1-1; 7 bases fit TRBD1. This CDR3 contains 14 residues. With V trimmed by 2 bases and J by 3 bases, 6 bases remained unmatched. Germline CDR1 reads GTSNPN; CDR2 reads SVGIG (reference sequence). Here the CDR3 DNA reads TGTGCCTGGAGTAAAGACAGGGTGGACACTGAAGCTTTCTTT. Translation: CAWSKDRVDTEAFF.

The chain links TRBV6-1 to TRBJ2-1; TRBD2 is a possible D gene (6 bases). The CDR3 is 15 residues long. V was clipped by 5 bases and J by 0 bases, with 11 bases between them. CDR1 and CDR2 (germline): MNHNS, SASEGT. This CDR3 reads CASSTSGHSYNEQFF. DNA for the CDR3: TGTGCCAGCAGTACGAGCGGGCACTCCTACAATGAGCAGTTCTTC.

The gene calls are TRBV2 and TRBJ2-1; 7 nucleotides align to TRBD2. Germline loops: CDR1 SNHLY, CDR2 FYNNEI. The CDR3 sequence is 14 residues long. The junction had 10 bases not matched to a gene; V was cut back by 6 bases and J by 8 bases. The CDR3 bases are TGTGCCAGCAGGGAGCTAGCGGACGGGGATGAGCAGTTCTTC. Translation: CASRELADGDEQFF.

The J gene is TRBJ2-7, the V gene TRBV7-9; D may correspond to TRBD1 or TRBD2 (5 bases each). Deletions cut 5 bases from V and 4 bases from J, with 9 bases between. The CDR3 is 12 residues long. Germline assignment: CDR1 SEHNR and CDR2 FQNEAQ (reference sequence). The DNA for the CDR3 is TGTGCCAGCAGCCCGAGGGGTTACGAGCAGTACTTC. This translates into CASSPRGYEQYF.

Only a few counts were recorded for this clone. The sample contains more than one DNA sequence encoding this CDR3. This chain connects TRBV5-1 to TRBJ2-3; no reliable D call. Trimming took 0 bases from V and 3 from J, leaving 2 bases between them. CDR3 length equals 12 residues. The V gene's germline CDR1 is SGHRS and CDR2 YFSETQ. As DNA, the CDR3 is TGCGCCAGCAGCTTGGCAACAGATACGCAGTATTTT. It is translated as CASSLATDTQYF.

Ten or more counts support this clone. J is TRBJ2-1 and V is TRBV9; 7 bases map to TRBD2. Trimming took 3 bases from V and 4 from J; bases not matched to a gene: 10. Per the germline V gene, CDR1 is SGDLS and CDR2 is YYNGEE. The CDR3 runs 16 residues. The CDR3 protein is CASSAGMGGGYNEQFF. As DNA, the CDR3 is TGTGCCAGCAGCGCTGGTATGGGCGGGGGTTACAATGAGCAGTTCTTC.

The J gene is TRBJ2-1, the V gene TRBV25-1, with TRBD1 identical over 7 bases. This CDR3 is 13 amino acids long. V lost 6 bases, J lost 14 bases, and 13 bases stayed unmatched. CDR1 MGHDK and CDR2 SYGVNS come from the germline V gene. In DNA, the CDR3 is TGTGCCAGCAGCCTAGTTCAGGGGGACGGGAAGTTCTTC. Protein product: CASSLVQGDGKFF.

In this sample, this clone turned up a few times. CDR3 nucleotides: TGTGCCAGCAGCTTAGGGGGGCGGAACACAGATACGCAGTATTTT. This codes for CASSLGGRNTDTQYF. The gene calls are TRBV7-2 and TRBJ2-3; D might be TRBD1 (6 bases). Germline-derived CDR1 and CDR2 are SGHTA and FQGNSA. Trimming pared 1 base from V and 2 bases from J, leaving 10 bases between. The CDR3 runs to 15 residues.

The chain employs TRBV7-2 and TRBJ2-2, with unresolved D. CDR1 and CDR2 (germline): SGHTA, FQGNSA. V was cut by 6 bases and J by 0 bases, with 11 bases left in between. There are 15 residues in the CDR3. The CDR3 DNA sequence: TGTGCCAGCAGTATCCAGACGGCGAACACCGGGGAGCTGTTTTTT. This gives the protein CASSIQTANTGELFF.

The chain links TRBV5-1 to TRBJ2-5, with TRBD2 as a possible D gene (6 bases). Trimming removed 4 bases from V and 0 bases from J, with 10 bases in between. CDR1 is SGHRS, CDR2 YFSETQ, per germline. This CDR3 comprises 14 residues. CDR3 sequence: CASSAGRYQETQYF. The CDR3 DNA follows: TGCGCCAGCAGCGCGGGACGGTACCAAGAGACCCAGTACTTC.

The J gene is TRBJ1-3, the V gene TRBV7-9, with D unclear. Germline V gene data show CDR1 as SEHNR and CDR2 as FQNEAQ (reference sequence). The CDR3 has 13 amino acids. V lost 4 bases and J lost 0, with 4 bases in between. As DNA, the CDR3 is TGTGCCAGCAGCTCCAACTCTGGAAACACCATATATTTT. Translated: CASSSNSGNTIYF.

This clone was counted ten times or more. This sequence joins TRBV6-6 and TRBJ1-3; D remains unclear. V dropped 7 bases and J dropped 7 bases, with 8 bases sitting between them. Germline V gene sequence: CDR1 MNHNY, CDR2 SVGAGI (reference sequence). The CDR3 loop spans 11 amino acids. The CDR3 bases are TGTGCCAGCATCCTGGAGAACACCATATATTTT. It encodes CASILENTIYF.

This clone was observed a handful of times. The chain combines TRBV11-2 with TRBJ2-4; possibly TRBD2 for D (6 bases). This CDR3 has 15 amino acids. CDR1 is SGHAT, CDR2 FQNNGV, per germline. V lost 4 bases and J lost 0, with 10 bases in between. Written as DNA, the CDR3 is TGTGCCAGCAGCTATGCCGGGGGAGCCAAAAACATTCAGTACTTC. Protein: CASSYAGGAKNIQYF.

This clone was seen only once. The rearrangement joins TRBV7-9 to TRBJ2-1; D perhaps matches TRBD2 (7 bases). Trimming took off 3 bases at V and 6 bases at J, with 15 bases between the two ends. This CDR3 comprises 15 residues. Germline CDR1 and CDR2: SEHNR and FQNEAQ (reference sequence). CDR3 sequence reads: CASSLPGGSRNEQFF. CDR3 sequence (DNA): TGTGCCAGCAGCTTGCCGGGGGGCTCCCGCAATGAGCAGTTCTTC.

This clone occurred a few times. V usage is TRBV10-1 and J usage is TRBJ2-5; D is undetermined. Trimming took 7 bases from V and 0 from J, leaving 3 bases between them. The CDR3 is 11 residues long. From germline, CDR1 is WNHNN and CDR2 SYGVQD (reference sequence). CDR3 nucleotides: TGCGCCAGCATGTACCAAGAGACCCAGTACTTC. Translating gives CASMYQETQYF.

The table lists this clone with many counts. This sequence joins TRBV14 and TRBJ2-1, with 10 bases lining up with TRBD2. Germline CDR1 reads SGHDN; CDR2 reads FVKESK. This CDR3 has 16 residues. The V gene end was trimmed by 6 bases and the J gene end by 3 bases; junction bases not matched to a gene: 8. CDR3 sequence reads: CASSFGLAEYYNEQFF. The CDR3 DNA follows: TGTGCCAGCAGTTTCGGACTAGCGGAATACTACAATGAGCAGTTCTTC.

This clone was counted a few times. The V call is TRBV25-1, the J call TRBJ2-5; no firm D call. The J call is uncertain, as TRBJ2-7 better fits the DNA end. Per germline, CDR1 MGHDK and CDR2 SYGVNS. The CDR3 loop spans 13 amino acids. CDR3 sequence: CASSDHSTYEQYF. CDR3 DNA sequence: TGTGCCAGCAGTGATCACAGTACATACGAGCAGTACTTC.

V is TRBV29-1 and J is TRBJ2-5; 13 bases agree with TRBD2. The CDR3 spans 15 residues. The J segment lost 6 bases and the V segment lost 1 base, leaving 5 bases of the junction unmatched. Germline CDR1 reads SQVTM; CDR2 reads ANQGSEA. CDR3 coding DNA: TGCAGCGTTGAAGGGACTAGCGGGAGTGGAAAGACCCAGTACTTC. As protein: CSVEGTSGSGKTQYF.

In its sample, this clone was seen a few times. Since a far larger clone is one base different, this is likely a read error. The sample holds other DNA sequences that translate to the same CDR3. The rearrangement links TRBV19 to TRBJ1-2, with D perhaps matching TRBD1 (5 bases). Trimming took off 3 bases at V and 8 bases at J, with 13 bases between the two ends. This CDR3 is built from 13 residues. CDR1 and CDR2 (germline): LNHDA, SQIVND (reference sequence). The chain's CDR3 is CASSIGGLGGYTF. CDR3 DNA sequence: TGTGCCAGTAGTATCGGGGGACTTGGGGGCTACACCTTC.

V and J are TRBV29-1 and TRBJ2-3, with D perhaps matching TRBD2 (6 bases). V was cut by 6 bases and J by 2 bases, with 12 bases left in between. CDR1 SQVTM and CDR2 ANQGSEA come from the germline V gene. The CDR3 extends over 13 amino acids. CDR3 amino acids: CSVTSRYTDTQYF. CDR3 DNA: TGCAGCGTAACTAGCCGATACACAGATACGCAGTATTTT.

This clone has a handful of counts. The chain has TRBV7-9 and TRBJ2-1; D gene uncertain. Germline V CDR1 and CDR2: SEHNR, FQNEAQ (reference sequence). V was clipped by 2 bases and J by 9 bases, with 8 bases between them. This CDR3 region has 12 residues. The CDR3 nucleotides read TGTGCCAGCAGCTTACAAGCTGGTGAGCAGTTCTTC. It codes for CASSLQAGEQFF.